This T cell receptor beta chain emerged from a study of T cells in Graves' hyperthyroidism and ophthalmopathy. Those with hyperthyroidism were 18 to 65 years old, newly diagnosed, and ill for under 2 months. General observations from the study: Blood also carried most thyroid clonotypes expanded above 0.001. Progression to ophthalmopathy was predicted a median of 6.5 months early.

This clonotype occurred many times. Its antigen is unknown. Amplified TCR beta CDR3 regions derived from RNA transcripts. HTBI primers were used for first-round RT-PCR of the TCR CDR3. TCRdb processed the multiplex PCR reads anew with MiXCR; each CDR3 protein has one entry. In the table there are 600,000 to 850,000 distinct CDR3 sequences, over 15% of which are singletons. The receptor's source is a woman between 45 and 60 years old with Graves' hyperthyroidism that later progressed to Graves' ophthalmopathy. The sequencing sample was made of blood.

The CDR3 DNA reads TGTGCCAGCAGCGGGGACTTTGGGGCCGGGGAGCTGTTTTTT. Translated, it gives CASSGDFGAGELFF. This chain uses TRBV11-2 with TRBJ2-2, with D maybe TRBD2 (6 bases). The CDR3 length is 14 residues. Germline CDR1 reads SGHAT; CDR2 reads FQNNGV. The germline V and J ends were trimmed by 5 bases and 6 bases, with 13 bases remaining between them.